These T cell receptor beta chains were read from a single sample in a study of blood T cell repertoires in COVID-19. Method: immunoSEQ multiplex PCR; TCRdb's copy keeps in-frame clones and lacks some. This table holds over 150,000 clones, about nine tenths found once. The sample taken for sequencing was peripheral blood. The receptors derive from a man younger than 35 with COVID-19, enrolled during active disease. Both conserved end residues are part of each CDR3. D genes are given only for firm matches. Not every row has a clone size; where given, it reads once, few, many or a size class.

size	D	V	J	DNA	CDR3
NA	NA	TRBV5-1	TRBJ2-2	TGCGCCAGCAGCTTTGGAGGGACCAACACCGGGGAGCTGTTTTTT	CASSFGGTNTGELFF
NA	TRBD2	TRBV11-3	TRBJ2-2	TGTGCCAGCAGCCCAAAAGCGGGAAGCACCGGGGAGCTGTTTTTT	CASSPKAGSTGELFF
NA	NA	TRBV25-1	TRBJ1-6	TGTGCCAGCAGACCTATGGGCCTCTGGTCACCCCTCCACTTT	CASRPMGLWSPLHF
once	NA	TRBV28	TRBJ2-3	TGTGCCAGCAGTTTACCCCAGCGGGATACGCAGTATTTT	CASSLPQRDTQYF
NA	TRBD1	TRBV6-5	TRBJ1-2	TGTGCCAGCTGCAGACAGGGCGGCTATGGCTACACCTTC	CASCRQGGYGYTF
few	NA	TRBV6-6	TRBJ2-7	TGTGCCAGCAGTTACGCCCCCGGCCAGGGTTACGAGCAGTACTTC	CASSYAPGQGYEQYF
NA	TRBD1	TRBV7-9	TRBJ2-7	TGTGCCAGCAGCTTAGTTCGCCCTCGGGCCGGGACAGTGTACGAGCAGTACTTC	CASSLVRPRAGTVYEQYF
once	TRBD1	TRBV5-5	TRBJ2-7	TGTGCCAGCAGTAGACAGGGTGCCCCTTACGAGCAGTACTTC	CASSRQGAPYEQYF
NA	TRBD2	TRBV6-2/TRBV6-3	TRBJ2-5	TGTGCCAGCAGTTACTCCATAGCGGGAGGCCAAAAACCACGAGAGACCCAGTACTTC	CASSYSIAGGQKPRETQYF
NA	NA	TRBV7-2	TRBJ2-7	TGTGCCAGCAGCTTCGATAGCGGAGCCTACGAGCAGTACTTC	CASSFDSGAYEQYF
NA	TRBD1	TRBV28	TRBJ2-5	TGTGCCAGCACCTTCGGGGGACAGGGACATGAGACCCAGTACTTC	CASTFGGQGHETQYF
NA	TRBD2	TRBV7-2	TRBJ2-1	TGTGCCAGCAGCTTTCCTAGCGGGAGCTCCTACAATGAGCAGTTCTTC	CASSFPSGSSYNEQFF